This TCR beta chain was captured in a study of long-term antiretroviral therapy in people with HIV. Study-level results: Patients on ART gained diversity, which nonetheless stayed below transplant donor controls.

It was version v3.0 of the immunoSEQ assay that was run at survey level. Each sample aimed for about 40,000-50,000 sequenced T-cell genomes. TCRdb keeps only in-frame clones here, not all; method: immunoSEQ multiplex PCR. The profile covers approximately 21,000 clones, with approximately 85% appearing a single time and around 7.2% taken by the ten largest. CDR1 and CDR2 (germline): ENHRY, SYGVKD. The ends were cut back, 3 bases at V and 5 bases at J, with 4 bases in the middle. CDR3 length: 11 residues. For this clone: Its target is unknown.

All participants with HIV were treated in the United States. This TCR was sampled from a man aged 25-45 years with HIV. The source was unsorted PBMCs, collected 1.5 years after starting antiretroviral therapy. The chain has TRBV10-3 and TRBJ2-5; D not certain. DNA for the CDR3: TGTGCCATCAGTGATGGGGAGACCCAGTACTTC. Translated: CAISDGETQYF.